This T cell receptor (beta chain) was recovered during a study of identical twins' blood T cells. The CDR3 spans 13 residues. The germline V and J ends were trimmed by 8 bases and 3 bases, with 11 bases remaining between them. Germline loops: CDR1 MNHEY, CDR2 SVGEGT. TCRdb re-called the 5' RACE reads with MiXCR, one entry per CDR3 protein. The sample yields hundreds of thousands of distinct CDR3 sequences, roughly 27% seen once. Donors were six healthy women in three monozygous twin pairs. Only a few counts were recorded for this clonotype. The chain uses TRBV6-2 or TRBV6-3 and TRBJ2-1; D is possibly TRBD2 (6 bases). This clonotype was obtained from a woman between 18 and 55 years old in good health. Sequenced material: PBMCs. Here the CDR3 DNA reads TGTGCCAGCCACGACGGGGGCTACAATGAGCAGTTCTTC. Translating gives CASHDGGYNEQFF.